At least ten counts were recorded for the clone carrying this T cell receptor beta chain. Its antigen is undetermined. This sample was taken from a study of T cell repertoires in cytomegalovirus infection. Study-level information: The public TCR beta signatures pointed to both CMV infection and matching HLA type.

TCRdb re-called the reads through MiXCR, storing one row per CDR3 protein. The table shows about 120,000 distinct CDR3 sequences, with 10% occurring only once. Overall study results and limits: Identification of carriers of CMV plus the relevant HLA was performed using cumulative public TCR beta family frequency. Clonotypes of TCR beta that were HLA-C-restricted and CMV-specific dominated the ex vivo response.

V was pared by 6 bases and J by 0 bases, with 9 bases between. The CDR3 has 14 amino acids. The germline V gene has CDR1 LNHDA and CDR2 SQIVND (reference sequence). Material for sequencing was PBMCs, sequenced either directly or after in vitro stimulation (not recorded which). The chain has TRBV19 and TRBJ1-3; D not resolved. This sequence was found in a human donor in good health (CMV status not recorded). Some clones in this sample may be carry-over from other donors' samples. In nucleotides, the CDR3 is TGTGCCAGTAGAGGCATACTCTCTGGAAACACCATATATTTT. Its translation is CASRGILSGNTIYF.